The 23 T cell receptor beta chains below all came from one sample that was sequenced in a study of vaccination and CD4 T cells after COVID-19. Treatment of the sample: roughly ten-day PBMC culture with coronavirus spike peptide pools or control peptides (ViraFEST assay). Sequenced with the Oncomine TCR Beta short-read assay was DNA taken from cultured CD4+ T cells. TCRdb called the PCR reads again in MiXCR, with one record for every CDR3 protein. This sample yields roughly 20,000 distinct CDR3 sequences, of which around 62% are seen a single time; 20% to 25% belongs to the top ten. Their cognate antigens are unknown. The sequencing here drew on CD4+ T cells from blood, cultured in vitro, taken before SARS-CoV-2 vaccination. The receptors shown here come from a human donor who received a COVID-19 vaccine.

This clonotype was observed a few times. The rearrangement links TRBV24-1 to TRBJ1-2; weak D call: TRBD1 (6 bases). V was cut by 3 bases and J by 1 base, with 29 bases left in between. The CDR3 is 21 residues long. CDR1 KGHDR and CDR2 SFDVKD come from the germline V gene. The CDR3 is CATSDRTRTVRLMASNYGYTF. CDR3 coding DNA: TGTGCCACCAGTGATCGGACGAGGACAGTCCGATTGATGGCTAGTAACTATGGCTACACCTTC.

Only a few counts were recorded for this clonotype. V gene TRBV7-6 combines with J gene TRBJ2-5, with 8 bases identical to TRBD2. V lost 5 bases, J lost 5 bases, and 4 bases stayed unmatched. The V gene's germline CDR1 is SGHVS and CDR2 FNYEAQ. The CDR3 extends over 13 amino acids. The CDR3 coding sequence is TGTGCCAGCAGCCGGACTAGCAGGGAGACCCAGTACTTC. Amino acid sequence: CASSRTSRETQYF.

V is TRBV2 and J is TRBJ1-2, with D unclear. The V gene lost 5 bases and the J gene lost 4 bases, with 17 bases spanning the gap. The CDR3 has 15 residues. Germline values: CDR1 SNHLY, CDR2 FYNNEI. Written as DNA, the CDR3 is TGTGCCAGCAGTCTGATTCCGAATCCTAGCTATGGCTACACCTTC. Protein product: CASSLIPNPSYGYTF.

V gene TRBV6-1 combines with J gene TRBJ1-1; a weak D match, TRBD1 (5 bases). This CDR3 spans 17 amino acids. V lost 6 bases and J 0 bases, leaving 20 bases between the germline ends. The germline CDR1 and CDR2 sequences are MNHNS and SASEGT. CDR3 in amino acids: CASRALEVEGMNTEAFF. In nucleotides, the CDR3 is TGTGCCAGCAGGGCTCTGGAGGTGGAGGGGATGAACACTGAAGCTTTCTTT.

The sample holds a few counts of this clonotype. The rearrangement uses TRBV27 and TRBJ1-2; D is uncertain. The CDR3 loop spans 13 amino acids. V was trimmed by 2 bases and J by 3 bases, leaving 7 bases between them. Per the germline V gene, CDR1 is MNHEY and CDR2 is SMNVEV (reference sequence). The CDR3 loop is CASSLARDYGYTF. DNA of the CDR3: TGTGCCAGCAGTTTAGCCCGAGACTATGGCTACACCTTC.

In its sample, this clonotype was seen once. V and J are TRBV11-3 and TRBJ2-5, with unresolved D. The CDR3 totals 12 residues. Trimming took 1 base from V and 5 from J, leaving 5 bases between them. Germline V gene lookup returns CDR1 SGHNT and CDR2 YENEEA. The CDR3 region has the DNA TGTGCCAGCAGCTTAGTTGAGGAGACCCAGTACTTC. This translates into CASSLVEETQYF.

CDR3 sequence reads: CASSLTGYTEAFF. In DNA form, the CDR3 reads TGTGCCAGCAGTTTGACAGGTTACACTGAAGCTTTCTTT. This chain connects TRBV27 to TRBJ1-1; D is possibly TRBD1 (6 bases). Germline V gene data show CDR1 as MNHEY and CDR2 as SMNVEV (reference sequence). The V end was cut by 3 bases, the J end by 3 bases, with 8 bases between. The CDR3 is 13 amino acids.

The rearrangement uses TRBV20-1 and TRBJ1-3, with D unclear. The germline V and J ends were trimmed by 3 bases and 0 bases, with 9 bases remaining between them. The CDR3 extends over 14 amino acids. Germline loops: CDR1 DFQATT, CDR2 SNEGSKA (reference sequence). This CDR3 reads CSARAGPSGNTIYF. In nucleotides, the CDR3 is TGCAGTGCTAGGGCAGGTCCCTCTGGAAACACCATATATTTT.

The table lists this clonotype with a few counts. V is TRBV28 and J is TRBJ1-2, with no clear D. V was clipped by 1 base and J by 2 bases, with 8 bases between them. The CDR3 length is 14 residues. CDR1 MDHEN and CDR2 SYDVKM come from the germline V gene. CDR3 amino acids: CASSLYGPNYGYTF. As DNA, the CDR3 is TGTGCCAGCAGTTTATACGGGCCGAACTATGGCTACACCTTC.

This chain joins TRBV7-8 and TRBJ2-2; the D is unclear. The germline V and J ends were trimmed by 1 base and 7 bases, with 10 bases remaining between them. The germline V gene has CDR1 SGHVS and CDR2 FQNEAQ. The CDR3 length is 14 residues. In DNA form, the CDR3 reads TGTGCCAGCAGCTTAGGAAGGTCGGTCGGGGAGCTGTTTTTT. It yields the protein CASSLGRSVGELFF. Filled out from reference TRBV7-8 and TRBJ2-2, the complete variable domain reads GAGVSQSPRYKVAKRGQDVALRCDPISGHVSLFWYQQALGQGPEFLTYFQNEAQLDKSGLPSDRFFAERPEGSVSTLKIQRTQQEDSAVYLCASSLGRSVGELFFGEGSRLTVL.

This clonotype was detected a few times. This chain links TRBV19 with TRBJ1-1, with D perhaps TRBD1 (5 bases). V was trimmed by 5 bases and J by 5 bases, leaving 15 bases between them. The CDR3 extends over 14 amino acids. Germline lookup yields CDR1 LNHDA and CDR2 SQIVND (reference sequence). CDR3 coding DNA: TGTGCCAGTAGTGGGGGTATCGGAAGGACTGAAGCTTTCTTT. It yields the protein CASSGGIGRTEAFF.

This clonotype has just one count. J is TRBJ2-1 and V is TRBV7-9; D tentatively fits TRBD1 or TRBD2 (5 bases each). This CDR3 contains 15 residues. Deletions cut 5 bases from V and 0 bases from J, with 11 bases between. Germline V gives CDR1 SEHNR, CDR2 FQNEAQ (reference sequence). The CDR3 DNA reads as TGTGCCAGCAGCCGGGACGAAAGCTCCTACAATGAGCAGTTCTTC. This sequence encodes CASSRDESSYNEQFF.

This sequence joins TRBV10-3 and TRBJ1-3, with 9 bases aligning to TRBD1. From germline, CDR1 is ENHRY and CDR2 SYGVKD. The CDR3 has 16 residues. V lost 6 bases to trimming and J lost 0 bases; unmatched junction nucleotides: 6. In DNA, the CDR3 is TGTGCCATCAGGGGGACAGGGCCCACCTCTGGAAACACCATATATTTT. It specifies CAIRGTGPTSGNTIYF.

DNA of the CDR3: TGCAGTGCTGAGCGGGGGGGCTTCAATGAGCAGTTCTTC. It codes for CSAERGGFNEQFF. V is TRBV20-1 and J is TRBJ2-1; TRBD2 matches at 10 bases. This CDR3 has 13 residues. V shed 5 bases and J 6 bases; nucleotides not matched to a gene: 4. Germline values: CDR1 DFQATT, CDR2 SNEGSKA (reference sequence).

The sample holds a few counts of this clonotype. The chain combines TRBV24-1 with TRBJ2-5; D may be TRBD1 (6 bases). This CDR3 is 14 amino acids long. Trimming removed 5 bases at V and 5 bases at J, with 14 bases between. The germline V gene encodes CDR1 KGHDR and CDR2 SFDVKD. The CDR3 DNA reads as TGTGCCACCAGTGTCTCAGGGGTTCGGGAGACCCAGTACTTC. It codes for CATSVSGVRETQYF.

This sequence joins TRBV6-2 or TRBV6-3 and TRBJ2-7; D might be TRBD1 (6 bases). The ends were cut back, 4 bases at V and 9 bases at J, with 10 bases in the middle. CDR3 size: 11 residues. CDR1 is MNHEY, CDR2 SVGEGT, per germline. CDR3 in amino acids: CASSSAGVQYF. As DNA, the CDR3 is TGTGCCAGCAGTTCTGCAGGGGTGCAGTACTTC.

This clonotype was found a few times. The chain is built from TRBV19 and TRBJ1-6; D is unclear. The CDR3 spans 12 residues. Germline V gene sequence: CDR1 LNHDA, CDR2 SQIVND (reference sequence). With 10 bases removed from V and 5 bases from J, the gap between germline ends came to 9 bases. CDR3 nucleotides: TGTGCCACCGCCCGCAATAATTCACCCCTCCACTTT. Residues: CATARNNSPLHF.

The chain couples TRBV2 to TRBJ2-5; 7 nucleotides match TRBD1. The CDR3 covers 13 residues. Germline lookup yields CDR1 SNHLY and CDR2 FYNNEI. With 6 bases clipped from V and 5 bases from J, the junction kept 6 bases outside the gene matches. Here the CDR3 DNA reads TGTGCCAGCAGCACAGGGGTCCTCGAGACCCAGTACTTC. Amino acid sequence: CASSTGVLETQYF.

This chain links TRBV7-9 with TRBJ1-6; 7 positions agree with TRBD1. Germline V gene sequence: CDR1 SEHNR, CDR2 FQNEAQ (reference sequence). V gave up 5 bases and J gave up 8 bases; unmatched junction bases: 6. The CDR3 loop spans 14 amino acids. CDR3 sequence: CASSGGTEYSPLHF. CDR3 nucleotides: TGTGCCAGCAGCGGCGGGACAGAATATTCACCCCTCCACTTT.

V gene TRBV24-1 combines with J gene TRBJ1-2; 7 positions match TRBD1. The length of the CDR3 is 14 residues. From germline, CDR1 is KGHDR and CDR2 SFDVKD. The V and J ends lost 4 bases and 2 bases, in that order; junction bases with no gene match: 3. CDR3 DNA sequence: TGTGCCACCAGTGAAGCGACAGGGAACTATGGCTACACCTTC. This gives the protein CATSEATGNYGYTF.

V gene TRBV6-1 combines with J gene TRBJ2-7; TRBD2 is a possible D gene (6 bases). CDR1 and CDR2 from the germline V gene are MNHNS and SASEGT. With 2 bases removed from V and 7 bases from J, the gap between germline ends came to 12 bases. The CDR3 length is 13 residues. The CDR3 coding sequence is TGTGCCAGCAGTGAATCGGAGGGGAGGGAGCAGTACTTC. This gives the protein CASSESEGREQYF.

CDR3 sequence: CASTAGAGEQYF. The CDR3 DNA follows: TGTGCCAGCACCGCCGGGGCCGGCGAGCAGTACTTC. This rearrangement joins TRBV6-1 to TRBJ2-7; D possibly uses TRBD1 or TRBD2 (5 bases each). The germline V gene encodes CDR1 MNHNS and CDR2 SASEGT. V lost 7 bases, J lost 6 bases, and 13 bases lay in between. The CDR3 runs to 12 residues.

This clonotype was seen a handful of times. The gene calls are TRBV20-1 and TRBJ2-3; D remains ambiguous. Germline V lookup: CDR1 DFQATT, CDR2 SNEGSKA (reference sequence). Trimming removed 3 bases from V and 1 base from J, with 11 bases in between. CDR3 length: 14 residues. DNA for the CDR3: TGCAGTGCTAGTTTTTCCACACGCACAGATACGCAGTATTTT. It translates to CSASFSTRTDTQYF.